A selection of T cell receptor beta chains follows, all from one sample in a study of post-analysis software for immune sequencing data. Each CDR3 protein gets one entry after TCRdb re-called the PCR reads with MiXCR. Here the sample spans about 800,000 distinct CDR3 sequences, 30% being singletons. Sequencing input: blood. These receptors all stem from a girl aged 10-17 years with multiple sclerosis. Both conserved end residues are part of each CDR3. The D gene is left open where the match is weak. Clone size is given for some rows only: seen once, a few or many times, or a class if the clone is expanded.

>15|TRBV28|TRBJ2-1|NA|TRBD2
TGTGCCACCCATGTAGCGGGGAGCCCGGGGAATGAGCAGTTCTTC
CATHVAGSPGNEQFF
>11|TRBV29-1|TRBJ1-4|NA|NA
TGCAGCGTTGAGGGAGAAGAAAAACTGTTTTTT
CSVEGEEKLFF
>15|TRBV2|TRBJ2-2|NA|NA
TGTGCCAGCAGTGAAAGGGCTATACACACCGGGGAGCTGTTTTTT
CASSERAIHTGELFF
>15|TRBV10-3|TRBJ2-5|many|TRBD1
TGTGCCATCAGAGACAGGGGGCACCTGCGGGAGACCCAGTACTTC
CAIRDRGHLRETQYF
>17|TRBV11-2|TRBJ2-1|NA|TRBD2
TGTGCCAGCAGCTTCACTAGCGGGAGAGTCTCCTACAATGAGCAGTTCTTC
CASSFTSGRVSYNEQFF
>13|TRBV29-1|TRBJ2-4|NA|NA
TGCAGCGTTGCACGGATACTTGGGAATGAGCAGTACTTC
CSVARILGNEQYF
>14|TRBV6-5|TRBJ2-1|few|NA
TGTGCCAGCAGTGTTGGGGAGGAGTACAATGAGCAGTTCTTC
CASSVGEEYNEQFF
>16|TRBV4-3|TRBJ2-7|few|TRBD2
TGCGCCAGCAGCCAGGGCCCGGGACTAGCGGGAGCCGAGCAGTACTTC
CASSQGPGLAGAEQYF
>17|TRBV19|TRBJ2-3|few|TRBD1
TGTGCCAGTAGTATAGACCTCCGGGACAGGGTACAAGATACGCAGTATTTT
CASSIDLRDRVQDTQYF
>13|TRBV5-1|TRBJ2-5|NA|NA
TGCGCCAGCAGCTTTCCCAATGGAGAGACCCAGTACTTC
CASSFPNGETQYF
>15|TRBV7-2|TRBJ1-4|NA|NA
TGTGCCAGCAGCTTACAGCAGGGGCCAAATGAAAAACTGTTTTTT
CASSLQQGPNEKLFF
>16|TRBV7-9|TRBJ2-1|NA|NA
TGTGCCAGCAGCTCAGGCGGGGGCCCCAGCTACAATGAGCAGTTCTTC
CASSSGGGPSYNEQFF
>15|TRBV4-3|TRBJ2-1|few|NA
TGCGCCAGCAGCCAAGAATGGGAGAGGTGGTATGAGCAGTTCTTC
CASSQEWERWYEQFF